This entry lists 27 T cell receptor beta chains sequenced from one sample in a study of metastatic and nonmetastatic thyroid tumors. The entire patient cohort was treatment-naive prior to thyroid surgery. TCRdb re-called the PCR reads through MiXCR. The sample shows some 21,000 clones, about 18% of them seen only once. Sequenced sample: blood. These receptors all come from a male donor with papillary thyroid cancer or a benign thyroid nodule (not recorded which). Some clones in this sample may be carry-over from other donors' samples.

At least ten counts were recorded for this clone. The chain uses TRBV27 and TRBJ2-1; 8 nucleotides match TRBD2. V lost 7 bases to trimming and J lost 10 bases; unmatched junction nucleotides: 3. CDR3 size: 11 residues. From germline, CDR1 is MNHEY and CDR2 SMNVEV (reference sequence). CDR3 nucleotides: TGTGCCAGCAAAATAGCGGGAGAGCAGTTCTTC. As protein: CASKIAGEQFF.

In its sample, this clone was seen a few times. The chain links TRBV6-1 to TRBJ1-1, with 9 nucleotides matching TRBD1. The germline V gene encodes CDR1 MNHNS and CDR2 SASEGT. J was trimmed by 0 bases and V by 6 bases; bases with no gene match: 2. CDR3 length equals 14 residues. The CDR3: CASSRTGVNTEAFF. The CDR3 nucleotides are TGTGCCAGCAGCCGGACAGGGGTGAACACTGAAGCTTTCTTT.

This clone showed up many times. The rearrangement uses TRBV9 and TRBJ2-4; either TRBD1 or TRBD2 may supply D (6 bases each). Germline V gives CDR1 SGDLS, CDR2 YYNGEE. V was clipped by 3 bases and J by 8 bases, with 15 bases between them. This CDR3 is 14 amino acids long. The CDR3 nucleotides read TGTGCCAGCAGCGCTCGGGGGACACGGGACATTCAGTACTTC. This codes for CASSARGTRDIQYF.

This clone was counted many times. The CDR3, as DNA: TGTGCCTGGAGTGTACCGGGGTCCCAGCAGTTCTTC. This encodes CAWSVPGSQQFF. The chain couples TRBV30 to TRBJ2-1, with a possible D match to TRBD2 (5 bases). V lost 0 bases and J 11 bases, leaving 11 bases between the germline ends. Germline V gene sequence: CDR1 GTSNPN, CDR2 SVGIG (reference sequence). This CDR3 comprises 12 residues.

The rearrangement links TRBV7-9 to TRBJ2-1; TRBD2 matches at 9 bases. From germline, CDR1 is SEHNR and CDR2 FQNEAQ (reference sequence). V shed 8 bases, J shed 14 bases, and the junction held 10 bases outside the gene matches. The CDR3 sequence is 12 residues long. CDR3 sequence (DNA): TGTGCCAGCTCCCGAGGCGGGAGGGCCGAGTTCTTC. Translating gives CASSRGGRAEFF. Full variable domain (rest looked up from reference TRBV7-9 and TRBJ2-1): DTGVSQNPRHKITKRGQNVTFRCDPISEHNRLYWYRQTLGQGPEFLTYFQNEAQLEKSRLLSDRFSAERPKGSFSTLEIQRTEQGDSAMYLCASSRGGRAEFFGPGTRLTVL.

This clone appeared many times. The J gene is TRBJ2-5, the V gene TRBV19; TRBD1 or TRBD2 may be the D gene (5 bases each). Germline V gene data show CDR1 as LNHDA and CDR2 as SQIVND (reference sequence). V gave up 4 bases and J gave up 5 bases, with 11 bases separating them. This CDR3 has 13 residues. The CDR3 protein is CASSTGQWETQYF. The CDR3 DNA is TGTGCCAGTAGTACGGGGCAGTGGGAGACCCAGTACTTC.

There are many counts of this clone. The V gene is TRBV3-1, the J gene TRBJ2-5; the D gene could be TRBD1 or TRBD2 (5 bases each). In germline, CDR1 is LGHDT, CDR2 YNNKEL (reference sequence). This CDR3 region has 12 residues. V dropped 8 bases and J dropped 5 bases, with 12 bases sitting between them. This chain's CDR3 is CASAAWDETQYF. CDR3 nucleotides: TGTGCCAGCGCGGCGTGGGACGAGACCCAGTACTTC.

CDR3 sequence (DNA): TGTGCCAGCAGCTTAGCAGGAGCAGAGTACTACGAGCAGTACTTC. Its translation is CASSLAGAEYYEQYF. J is TRBJ2-7 and V is TRBV7-9; no clear D. The ends were cut back, 0 bases at V and 3 bases at J, with 12 bases in the middle. CDR1 is SEHNR and CDR2 is FQNEAQ in the germline V gene (reference sequence). The CDR3 is 15 residues long.

This rearrangement joins TRBV20-1 to TRBJ2-7; TRBD2 matches 12 bases. The V gene's germline CDR1 is DFQATT and CDR2 SNEGSKA (reference sequence). This CDR3 comprises 15 residues. V lost 2 bases to trimming and J lost 7 bases; unmatched junction nucleotides: 9. The CDR3 sequence is CSARRDGLAGYEQYF. The CDR3 DNA follows: TGCAGTGCTAGACGGGACGGACTAGCGGGATATGAGCAGTACTTC.

There are many counts of this clone. The genes are TRBV3-1 and TRBJ2-2, with TRBD2 as a possible D gene (6 bases). Germline loops: CDR1 LGHDT, CDR2 YNNKEL (reference sequence). V was cut by 4 bases and J by 1 base, with 10 bases left in between. This CDR3 region has 15 residues. The DNA for the CDR3 is TGTGCCAGCAGCCTAGCGGCCCTGAACACCGGGGAGCTGTTTTTT. It translates to CASSLAALNTGELFF.

This clone was recorded many times. This chain uses TRBV19 with TRBJ2-7, with 11 bases lining up with TRBD1. Germline V lookup: CDR1 LNHDA, CDR2 SQIVND (reference sequence). The CDR3 totals 16 residues. The V gene end was trimmed by 5 bases and the J gene end by 1 base; junction bases not matched to a gene: 7. As DNA, the CDR3 is TGTGCCAGTAGTGCATTTGGACAGGGGGCGTCCTACGAGCAGTACTTC. This gives the protein CASSAFGQGASYEQYF. The variable domain in full, completed from reference TRBV19 and TRBJ2-7, reads DGGITQSPKYLFRKEGQNVTLSCEQNLNHDAMYWYRQDPGQGLRLIYYSQIVNDFQKGDIAEGYSVSREKKESFPLTVTSAQKNPTAFYLCASSAFGQGASYEQYFGPGTRLTVT.

The table lists this clone with many counts. V and J are TRBV6-1 and TRBJ1-5; D is unclear. CDR3 length: 14 residues. The germline V and J ends were trimmed by 6 bases and 4 bases, with 13 bases remaining between them. Germline values: CDR1 MNHNS, CDR2 SASEGT. Written as DNA, the CDR3 is TGTGCCAGCAGCGCGGCGGCAGAAAATCAGCCCCAGCATTTT. Its protein product is CASSAAAENQPQHF.

By share of the sample, this clone is medium-sized (0.01 to 0.1%). The J gene is TRBJ1-2, the V gene TRBV6-5; the D is unclear. Per the germline V gene, CDR1 is MNHEY and CDR2 is SVGAGI. CDR3 length: 14 amino acids. V was cut by 0 bases and J by 8 bases, with 13 bases left in between. The CDR3 sequence: CASSYSSKGAGYTF. DNA of the CDR3: TGTGCCAGCAGTTACTCCAGCAAGGGAGCGGGCTACACCTTC.

This clone was picked up many times. This could be a read error, since a much larger clone is one nucleotide away. The chain links TRBV20-1 to TRBJ1-1; no firm D call. This CDR3 spans 12 amino acids. Germline V gene sequence: CDR1 DFQATT, CDR2 SNEGSKA (reference sequence). The chain's CDR3 is CGANFPNTEAFF. In DNA form, the CDR3 reads TGCGGTGCCAATTTTCCGAACACTGAAGCTTTCTTT.

This clone has only a few counts. This chain joins TRBV27 and TRBJ2-7, with TRBD2 identical over 12 bases. The germline V gene encodes CDR1 MNHEY and CDR2 SMNVEV (reference sequence). The CDR3 is 15 residues long. Germline trimming cut 6 bases from V and 5 bases from J; bases unmatched to any gene: 8. The CDR3 DNA is TGTGCCAGCAGGGAACTAGCGGGAGGCCTGCACGAGCAGTACTTC. As protein: CASRELAGGLHEQYF.

This clone was seen a handful of times. The chain uses TRBV6-5 and TRBJ1-1; the D gene is possibly TRBD1 (5 bases). The V end lost 0 bases, the J end lost 7 bases, and 9 bases lay between the germline ends. The CDR3 length is 13 residues. CDR1 and CDR2 from the germline V gene are MNHEY and SVGAGI. CDR3 protein: CASSYSGGDEAFF. For the CDR3, the DNA is TGTGCCAGCAGTTACTCTGGAGGGGATGAAGCTTTCTTT.

V and J are TRBV5-1 and TRBJ2-1; D unclear. The CDR3 length is 13 residues. Looked up from germline, CDR1 is SGHRS and CDR2 is YFSETQ. Trimming took off 5 bases at V and 5 bases at J, with 11 bases between the two ends. The CDR3 protein is CASRSLTNNEQFF. The DNA of the CDR3 is TGCGCCAGCAGGAGTTTAACGAACAATGAGCAGTTCTTC.

This clone was found many times. One junction end disagrees with the germline gene, perhaps due to a read error. This chain links TRBV7-7 with TRBJ2-1, with 8 positions matching TRBD2. The germline V gene encodes CDR1 SSHAT and CDR2 FNYEAQ (reference sequence). This CDR3 comprises 19 residues. CDR3 region: CASSAASGGAPHSYNEQFF. DNA for the CDR3: TGTGCTAGCAGCGCCGCCTCCGGGGGGGCCCCTCACTCCTACAATGAGCAGTTCTTC.

The chain employs TRBV20-1 and TRBJ1-2; D perhaps matches TRBD1 (6 bases). The CDR3 extends over 15 amino acids. V was pared by 3 bases and J by 5 bases, with 19 bases between. Looked up from germline, CDR1 is DFQATT and CDR2 is SNEGSKA (reference sequence). The CDR3 protein is CSASTGIGVGYGYTF. The CDR3 DNA reads as TGCAGTGCTAGCACAGGGATAGGGGTTGGGTATGGCTACACCTTC.

This clone is classed as medium-sized. This chain joins TRBV6-1 and TRBJ2-2; D is undetermined. The CDR3 is made up of 14 amino acids. Germline V CDR1 and CDR2: MNHNS, SASEGT. The V end was cut by 6 bases, the J end by 1 base, with 9 bases between. CDR3 residues: CASSLPRNTGELFF. The CDR3 bases are TGTGCCAGCAGCTTGCCTCGGAACACCGGGGAGCTGTTTTTT.

The V gene is TRBV11-1, the J gene TRBJ2-1; 13 nucleotides match TRBD2. This CDR3 contains 17 residues. The germline V gene encodes CDR1 SGHAT and CDR2 FQDESV (reference sequence). Trimming cost V 5 bases and J 4 bases; bases outside gene matches: 8. This CDR3 is CASSPGLAGVVYNEQFF. Here the CDR3 DNA reads TGTGCCAGCAGCCCCGGACTAGCGGGAGTTGTTTACAATGAGCAGTTCTTC.

This clone showed up many times. The chain has TRBV28 and TRBJ1-1, with unresolved D. Germline V gene data show CDR1 as MDHEN and CDR2 as SYDVKM. Deletions cut 3 bases from V and 2 bases from J, with 10 bases between. The CDR3 runs to 14 residues. The CDR3: CASSFRPLNTEAFF. As DNA, the CDR3 is TGTGCCAGCAGTTTCCGGCCACTAAACACTGAAGCTTTCTTT.

Only a few counts were recorded for this clone. A much larger clone is a single base away; this may be a read error. The J gene is TRBJ2-1, the V gene TRBV29-1, with 8 bases identical to TRBD1. Germline V gives CDR1 SQVTM, CDR2 ANQGSEA. The junction had 3 bases not matched to a gene; V was cut back by 5 bases and J by 3 bases. The CDR3 is 13 amino acids. The CDR3 spells CSVSDRVYNEQFF. In nucleotides, the CDR3 is TGCAGCGTTTCGGACAGGGTCTACAATGAGCAGTTCTTC.

V gene TRBV28 combines with J gene TRBJ2-7; D may correspond to TRBD1 or TRBD2 (6 bases each). Germline loops: CDR1 MDHEN, CDR2 SYDVKM. The CDR3 runs to 19 residues. V was cut by 5 bases and J by 2 bases, with 28 bases left in between. CDR3 protein: CASSPEGGRRRGPTYEQYF. The DNA for the CDR3 is TGTGCCAGCAGTCCCGAAGGGGGGAGAAGGCGCGGGCCGACCTACGAGCAGTACTTC. Full variable domain (remainder filled in from reference TRBV28 and TRBJ2-7): DVKVTQSSRYLVKRTGEKVFLECVQDMDHENMFWYRQDPGLGLRLIYFSYDVKMKEKGDIPEGYSVSREKKERFSLILESASTNQTSMYLCASSPEGGRRRGPTYEQYFGPGTRLTVT.

This clone has a count of ten or more. The gene calls are TRBV4-2 and TRBJ2-3; 12 bases are a match to TRBD2. The V and J ends lost 1 base and 5 bases, in that order; junction bases with no gene match: 10. This CDR3 contains 18 residues. The V gene's germline CDR1 is LGHNA and CDR2 YNFKEQ. CDR3 DNA: TGTGCCAGCAGCCAAGCATCTAGCGGGGGGGCCTATGGAGATACGCAGTATTTT. Protein sequence: CASSQASSGGAYGDTQYF.

In this sample, this clone turned up once. The chain links TRBV11-2 to TRBJ2-2; no reliable D call. Germline CDR1 reads SGHAT; CDR2 reads FQNNGV. There are 12 residues in the CDR3. Trimming removed 4 bases from V and 11 bases from J, with 11 bases in between. CDR3 coding DNA: TGTGCCAGCAGCTACCGTCGATTAGAGCTGTTTTTT. Amino acid sequence: CASSYRRLELFF.

This clone was observed at least ten times. The V call is TRBV4-1, the J call TRBJ1-5, with D unresolved. This CDR3 is 17 amino acids long. The V end lost 1 base, the J end lost 0 bases, and 13 bases lay between the germline ends. Per the germline V gene, CDR1 is MGHRA and CDR2 is YSYEKL. The CDR3 reads CASSQVDLGLSNQPQHF. In DNA form, the CDR3 reads TGCGCCAGCAGCCAAGTAGATCTCGGGCTTAGCAATCAGCCCCAGCATTTT.